This record looks at one TCR beta chain sequence and its context. The antigen remains unidentified. The source of the sample is a study of T cell responses to AZD1222 COVID-19 vaccine. Study at large: Investigators merged groups given second doses at roughly 4 or roughly 12 weeks. Findings and caveats of the study: Breadth and depth of Spike-specific TCRs rose after two AZD1222 doses.

CDR1 is LNHDA and CDR2 is SQIVND in the germline V gene (reference sequence). The CDR3 is 11 residues long. V was cut by 8 bases and J by 3 bases, with 2 bases left in between. Measured with immunoSEQ multiplex PCR; TCRdb has only the in-frame clones, and not every one. Here the sample spans about 120,000 clones, roughly 85% being singletons. This clonotype originated in an adult in good health. The input for sequencing was peripheral blood, taken on day 0 of AZD1222 vaccination. The rearrangement links TRBV19 to TRBJ1-6; D not resolved. The CDR3 DNA is TGTGCCAGTGGCTATAATTCACCCCTCCACTTT. Translating it yields CASGYNSPLHF. Based on the CDR3 plus reference TRBV19 and TRBJ1-6, the full variable domain is DGGITQSPKYLFRKEGQNVTLSCEQNLNHDAMYWYRQDPGQGLRLIYYSQIVNDFQKGDIAEGYSVSREKKESFPLTVTSAQKNPTAFYLCASGYNSPLHFGNGTRLTVT.